The entry below gives a single T cell receptor (beta chain) sequence along with its context. Method: immunoSEQ multiplex PCR; TCRdb's copy keeps in-frame clones and lacks some. The sample lists over 150,000 clones; around 94% were seen once. The data were taken from a study of control samples from healthy donors and cancer patients. Germline V gives CDR1 ENHRY, CDR2 SYGVKD. Trimming took 10 bases from V and 4 from J, leaving 19 bases between them. The length of the CDR3 is 14 residues. The chain joins TRBV10-3 to TRBJ1-2, with D perhaps matching TRBD1 (6 bases). This TCR was recovered from a man aged 55-75 years with colorectal cancer. Sequencing was carried out using PBMCs. The CDR3 coding sequence is TGTGCCAGCCATACAGGGACTTTAGGCTATGGCTACACCTTC. It yields the protein CASHTGTLGYGYTF.